The 15 T cell receptor beta chains in this list originate from one sample, sequenced in a study of blood T cell repertoires in COVID-19. Sequenced by immunoSEQ multiplex PCR; TCRdb stores in-frame clones only, minus some. There are 180,000 or so clones in the sample; approximately 87% occur only once, and approximately 4.7% lies in the top ten. The sample comprised PBMCs or T cells enriched from blood (not recorded which). All receptors come from a woman aged 45 to 65 who had recovered from COVID-19.

This rearrangement joins TRBV27 to TRBJ2-3; the D is unclear. This CDR3 spans 13 amino acids. Germline V lookup: CDR1 MNHEY, CDR2 SMNVEV (reference sequence). Trimming stripped 8 bases from V and 0 bases from J, with 9 bases between. The CDR3 protein is CASGSYSTDTQYF. Here the CDR3 DNA reads TGTGCCAGCGGTAGTTATAGCACAGATACGCAGTATTTT.

This clone appeared many times. V gene TRBV27 combines with J gene TRBJ1-5, with D possibly matching TRBD1 (5 bases). Trimming cost V 2 bases and J 0 bases, with 11 bases left between them. The germline CDR1 and CDR2 sequences are MNHEY and SMNVEV (reference sequence). The CDR3 has 16 amino acids. CDR3 sequence: CASSLRGDTSNQPQHF. The DNA for the CDR3 is TGTGCCAGCAGTTTACGGGGGGATACTAGCAATCAGCCCCAGCATTTT.

This chain uses TRBV5-1 with TRBJ1-1; D perhaps matches TRBD1 (5 bases). Trimming left V 0 bases short and J 2 bases short, with 8 bases between. The germline gives CDR1 SGHRS, CDR2 YFSETQ. There are 14 residues in the CDR3. The CDR3 reads CASSLEGLNTEAFF. CDR3 bases: TGCGCCAGCAGCTTGGAGGGGCTAAACACTGAAGCTTTCTTT.

This clone has just a few counts. J is TRBJ1-5 and V is TRBV5-6; D unresolved. Germline-derived CDR1 and CDR2 are SGHDT and YYEEEE. This CDR3 has 14 amino acids. V shed 4 bases and J shed 1 base, with 9 bases lying between them. CDR3 bases: TGTGCCAGCAGCCTGCGCGTAAGCAATCAGCCCCAGCATTTT. Translation gives CASSLRVSNQPQHF.

The gene calls are TRBV9 and TRBJ1-6, with D possibly TRBD1 on 5 matching bases. V was clipped by 3 bases and J by 4 bases, with 14 bases between them. The CDR3 covers 16 residues. The germline V gene has CDR1 SGDLS and CDR2 YYNGEE. Written as DNA, the CDR3 is TGTGCCAGCAGCGCTGGGGCTTCGGTTTATAATTCACCCCTCCACTTT. Its translation is CASSAGASVYNSPLHF.

The J gene is TRBJ2-1, the V gene TRBV30; 11 bases match TRBD2. The trim removed 8 bases at V and 8 bases at J, leaving 14 bases unmatched. Germline values: CDR1 GTSNPN, CDR2 SVGIG (reference sequence). The CDR3 runs 15 residues. As DNA, the CDR3 is TGTGCCGGAAACCGACTAGCGGGGACCCCCCATGAGCAGTTCTTC. Protein sequence: CAGNRLAGTPHEQFF.

The rearrangement joins TRBV5-8 to TRBJ1-2; 7 nucleotides match TRBD1. Germline assignment: CDR1 SGHTS and CDR2 YDEGEE. The trim removed 4 bases at V and 4 bases at J, leaving 7 bases unmatched. The CDR3 is made up of 14 amino acids. The DNA for the CDR3 is TGTGCCAGCAGCCGCGGGGACAGCGTCTATGGCTACACCTTC. Translation gives CASSRGDSVYGYTF.

The CDR3: CASRAGLGTEAFF. CDR3 DNA: TGCGCCAGCAGGGCGGGATTGGGAACTGAAGCTTTCTTT. The chain carries TRBV10-2 and TRBJ1-1, with D uncertain. V was pared by 6 bases and J by 5 bases, with 13 bases between. Germline V gives CDR1 WSHSY, CDR2 SAAADI. The CDR3 is 13 amino acids.

J is TRBJ2-3 and V is TRBV7-3, with D perhaps TRBD2 (5 bases). The CDR3 totals 12 residues. Trimming stripped 5 bases from V and 6 bases from J, with 9 bases between. Germline CDR1 and CDR2: SGHTA and FQGTGA. CDR3 protein: CASSHIADTQYF. The CDR3 DNA sequence: TGTGCCAGCAGCCATATAGCGGATACGCAGTATTTT.

This clone was found a few times. The CDR3 spells CASSLAVRNNEQFF. The CDR3 DNA is TGTGCCAGCAGCTTAGCGGTGAGAAACAATGAGCAGTTCTTC. This chain joins TRBV7-9 and TRBJ2-1, with D unresolved. In germline, CDR1 is SEHNR, CDR2 FQNEAQ (reference sequence). The CDR3 runs 14 residues. Trimming pared 0 bases from V and 5 bases from J, leaving 8 bases between.

The J gene is TRBJ1-2, the V gene TRBV14; a weak D match, TRBD1 (5 bases). Germline values: CDR1 SGHDN, CDR2 FVKESK. Deletions cut 3 bases from V and 0 bases from J, with 11 bases between. There are 15 residues in the CDR3. CDR3 sequence: CASSQYKQANYGYTF. The CDR3 coding sequence is TGTGCCAGCAGCCAGTATAAACAGGCTAACTATGGCTACACCTTC.

V usage is TRBV7-9 and J usage is TRBJ1-5; the D is unclear. The germline V and J ends were trimmed by 2 bases and 6 bases, with 8 bases remaining between them. This CDR3 region has 13 residues. Germline V gene data show CDR1 as SEHNR and CDR2 as FQNEAQ (reference sequence). CDR3 region: CASSLLGPQPQHF. The CDR3 DNA is TGTGCCAGCAGCTTACTAGGCCCTCAGCCCCAGCATTTT.

The chain combines TRBV3-1 (or the pseudogene TRBV3-2) with TRBJ1-3; tentatively, D is TRBD1 (5 bases). V was pared by 4 bases and J by 2 bases, with 12 bases between. The CDR3 loop spans 15 amino acids. CDR1 and CDR2 from the germline V gene are LGHDT and YNNKEL (reference sequence). The CDR3 sequence: CASSLGVAAGNTIYF. In DNA, the CDR3 is TGTGCCAGCAGCCTGGGGGTAGCGGCTGGAAACACCATATATTTT.

The V call is TRBV9, the J call TRBJ1-4, with D possibly being TRBD1 (5 bases). Trimming removed 7 bases from V and 3 bases from J, with 10 bases in between. CDR1 is SGDLS, CDR2 YYNGEE, per germline. The CDR3 contains 13 residues. CDR3 DNA sequence: TGTGCCAGCTCCTTGGGGCCTAATGAAAAACTGTTTTTT. Translating gives CASSLGPNEKLFF.

J is TRBJ1-4 and V is TRBV19, with 9 bases matching TRBD1. The CDR3 loop spans 15 amino acids. CDR1 and CDR2 (germline): LNHDA, SQIVND (reference sequence). V was clipped by 4 bases and J by 8 bases; unmatched bases: 8. DNA of the CDR3: TGTGCCAGTAGTACCTGGGGACAGGGAAACGAAAAACTGTTTTTT. Protein product: CASSTWGQGNEKLFF.